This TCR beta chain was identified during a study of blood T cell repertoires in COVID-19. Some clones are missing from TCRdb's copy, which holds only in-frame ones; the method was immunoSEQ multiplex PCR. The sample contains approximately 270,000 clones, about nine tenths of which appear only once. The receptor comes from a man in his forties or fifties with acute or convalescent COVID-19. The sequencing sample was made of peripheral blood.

DNA for the CDR3: TGTGCCAGTAGAGGACAGGGGGCGCGTACTGAAGCTTTCTTT. Amino acids: CASRGQGARTEAFF. The V gene is TRBV19, the J gene TRBJ1-1; 11 bases line up with TRBD1. The trim removed 6 bases at V and 5 bases at J, leaving 5 bases unmatched. The CDR3 is 14 residues long. Looked up from germline, CDR1 is LNHDA and CDR2 is SQIVND (reference sequence).